The rows below give T cell receptor beta chains drawn from one sample of a study of preoperative IRX-2 immunotherapy in early breast cancer. The data were produced by immunoSEQ multiplex PCR, yet TCRdb's version contains in-frame clones alone and is incomplete. The table records 15,000 to 25,000 clones, roughly 80% of them present only once. Sequences were derived from lymph node tissue, sampled after IRX-2 immunotherapy. These receptors originate from a human donor with breast cancer. The CDR3 runs from the conserved cysteine through the conserved F or W. Fields, in order: J gene, CDR3 length, V gene, D gene, clone size, CDR3 protein, CDR3 DNA. The D gene is left open where the match is weak. Expanded clones get a size class; other rows say once, few or many, or leave the size out.

j_gene: TRBJ2-6
len: 17
v_gene: TRBV14
d_gene: NA
abundance: few
CDR3aa: CASSPLVTHPGANVLTF
CDR3nt: TGTGCCAGCAGCCCCTTGGTCACCCACCCCGGGGCCAACGTCCTGACTTTC

j_gene: TRBJ1-5
len: 15
v_gene: TRBV30
d_gene: NA
abundance: NA
CDR3aa: CAWSVGASQNQPQHF
CDR3nt: TGTGCCTGGAGTGTGGGGGCCAGCCAGAATCAGCCCCAGCATTTT

j_gene: TRBJ2-1
len: 15
v_gene: TRBV18
d_gene: NA
abundance: NA
CDR3aa: CASSRDPSSYNEQFF
CDR3nt: TGTGCCAGCTCAAGGGACCCCTCTTCCTACAATGAGCAGTTCTTC

j_gene: TRBJ1-3
len: 16
v_gene: TRBV28
d_gene: TRBD1
abundance: NA
CDR3aa: CASRPDRGTSGNTIYF
CDR3nt: TGTGCCAGCAGGCCGGACAGGGGCACCTCTGGAAACACCATATATTTT

j_gene: TRBJ2-3
len: 15
v_gene: TRBV19
d_gene: NA
abundance: NA
CDR3aa: CASSALGGSTDTQYF
CDR3nt: TGTGCCAGTAGTGCCCTAGGGGGTAGCACAGATACGCAGTATTTT

j_gene: TRBJ1-2
len: 13
v_gene: TRBV1
d_gene: NA
abundance: NA
CDR3aa: CASSHPGGDGYTF
CDR3nt: TGCGCCAGCAGCCACCCCGGGGGGGATGGCTACACCTTC

j_gene: TRBJ2-2
len: 17
v_gene: TRBV15
d_gene: TRBD2
abundance: NA
CDR3aa: CATSRAFGTRVTGELFF
CDR3nt: TGTGCCACCAGCAGAGCCTTCGGGACTAGGGTCACCGGGGAGCTGTTTTTT

j_gene: TRBJ1-3
len: 15
v_gene: TRBV5-1
d_gene: NA
abundance: NA
CDR3aa: CASSFTGARGNTIYF
CDR3nt: TGCGCCAGCAGCTTCACGGGGGCGCGTGGAAACACCATATATTTT

j_gene: TRBJ1-2
len: 13
v_gene: TRBV28
d_gene: NA
abundance: NA
CDR3aa: CASGQGNILGYTF
CDR3nt: TGTGCCAGCGGGCAGGGAAATATTTTGGGCTACACCTTC

j_gene: TRBJ1-2
len: 12
v_gene: TRBV28
d_gene: NA
abundance: NA
CDR3aa: CASSVQGYGYTF
CDR3nt: TGTGCCAGCAGTGTCCAGGGCTATGGCTACACCTTC

j_gene: TRBJ2-7
len: 15
v_gene: TRBV6-8
d_gene: TRBD1
abundance: NA
CDR3aa: CASSGVGTGNVEQYF
CDR3nt: TGTGCCAGCAGTGGGGTGGGGACAGGGAATGTCGAGCAGTACTTC

j_gene: TRBJ2-3
len: 15
v_gene: TRBV7-1
d_gene: NA
abundance: NA
CDR3aa: CASSSRDLSSHTQYF
CDR3nt: TGTGCCAGCAGCTCACGGGACTTGTCCTCGCATACGCAGTATTTT

j_gene: TRBJ1-1
len: 14
v_gene: TRBV29-1
d_gene: TRBD1
abundance: NA
CDR3aa: CSAIWTGRGTEAFF
CDR3nt: TGCAGCGCAATCTGGACAGGGAGGGGTACTGAAGCTTTCTTT

j_gene: TRBJ1-3
len: 12
v_gene: TRBV29-1
d_gene: NA
abundance: NA
CDR3aa: CSVEGGGNTIYF
CDR3nt: TGCAGCGTTGAAGGGGGAGGAAACACCATATATTTT

j_gene: TRBJ1-2
len: 12
v_gene: TRBV6-8
d_gene: NA
abundance: NA
CDR3aa: CASSFHRAGYTF
CDR3nt: TGTGCCAGCAGTTTCCACAGGGCTGGCTACACCTTC

j_gene: TRBJ2-2
len: 15
v_gene: TRBV6-8
d_gene: NA
abundance: NA
CDR3aa: CATEPRLANTGELFF
CDR3nt: TGTGCCACCGAACCTCGGCTAGCGAACACCGGGGAGCTGTTTTTT